This is a list of T cell receptor beta chains from one sample in a study of CD8 T cells in Susac syndrome. Via MiXCR, TCRdb re-called the immunoSEQ multiplex PCR reads, giving one row per CDR3 protein. The sample includes 150,000 to 190,000 distinct CDR3 sequences, 85% to 95% of them seen just once. The sequencing input was CD4+ T cells from PBMCs. The receptors come from a human donor with Susac syndrome. CDR3s include the opening cysteine and the closing phenylalanine or tryptophan. Fields, in order: D gene, J gene, V gene, CDR3 protein, CDR3 DNA. The D gene is left open where the match is weak.

d_gene: TRBD1; j_gene: TRBJ2-7; v_gene: TRBV6-2/TRBV6-3; CDR3aa: CASSLPPGQGAYEQYF; CDR3nt: TGTGCCAGCAGCCTACCACCGGGACAGGGAGCCTACGAGCAGTACTTC
d_gene: -; j_gene: TRBJ2-1; v_gene: TRBV7-8; CDR3aa: CASSRSQGGAFSEQFF; CDR3nt: TGTGCCAGCAGCCGGTCCCAGGGGGGGGCCTTTAGTGAGCAGTTCTTC
d_gene: -; j_gene: TRBJ1-1; v_gene: TRBV15; CDR3aa: CATSRAQAPGEAFF; CDR3nt: TGTGCCACCAGCAGAGCCCAGGCGCCCGGTGAAGCTTTCTTT
d_gene: TRBD2; j_gene: TRBJ2-1; v_gene: TRBV11-2; CDR3aa: CASSPRLAAHNEQFF; CDR3nt: TGTGCCAGCAGCCCCCGACTAGCGGCACACAATGAGCAGTTCTTC
d_gene: TRBD1; j_gene: TRBJ2-2; v_gene: TRBV7-6; CDR3aa: CASSPKGQGAGELFF; CDR3nt: TGTGCCAGCAGCCCAAAAGGACAGGGGGCCGGGGAGCTGTTTTTT
d_gene: -; j_gene: TRBJ2-3; v_gene: TRBV24-1; CDR3aa: CATSDSRQPTDTQYF; CDR3nt: TGTGCCACCAGTGATTCTAGGCAGCCCACAGATACGCAGTATTTT
d_gene: -; j_gene: TRBJ2-5; v_gene: TRBV29-1; CDR3aa: CSVGGINQETQYF; CDR3nt: TGCAGCGTTGGAGGTATAAACCAAGAGACCCAGTACTTC
d_gene: TRBD1; j_gene: TRBJ1-1; v_gene: TRBV5-1; CDR3aa: CASSLPRQGGTEAFF; CDR3nt: TGCGCCAGCAGCCTTCCCCGACAGGGCGGCACTGAAGCTTTCTTT
d_gene: -; j_gene: TRBJ2-5; v_gene: TRBV29-1; CDR3aa: CSVAPQDAQYF; CDR3nt: TGCAGCGTGGCACCCCAGGATGCCCAGTACTTC
d_gene: -; j_gene: TRBJ1-1; v_gene: TRBV27; CDR3aa: CASSLSRWAEAFF; CDR3nt: TGTGCCAGCAGTTTATCGCGGTGGGCTGAAGCTTTCTTT
d_gene: -; j_gene: TRBJ1-6; v_gene: TRBV5-4; CDR3aa: CASSLGGGNNSPLHF; CDR3nt: TGTGCCAGCAGCTTAGGTGGGGGCAATAATTCACCCCTCCACTTT
d_gene: -; j_gene: TRBJ1-6; v_gene: TRBV15; CDR3aa: CATSRGLTGEDSPLHF; CDR3nt: TGTGCCACCAGCAGAGGGCTCACAGGCGAGGATTCACCCCTCCACTTT
d_gene: TRBD1; j_gene: TRBJ1-2; v_gene: TRBV6-1; CDR3aa: CASSEPLGTGNNYGYTF; CDR3nt: TGTGCCAGCAGTGAGCCGCTCGGGACAGGGAATAACTATGGCTACACCTTC
d_gene: -; j_gene: TRBJ2-1; v_gene: TRBV27; CDR3aa: CASSPGAQAGNEQFF; CDR3nt: TGTGCCAGCAGCCCAGGGGCCCAAGCGGGGAATGAGCAGTTCTTC
d_gene: -; j_gene: TRBJ1-1; v_gene: TRBV29-1; CDR3aa: CSVRDGAFF; CDR3nt: TGCAGCGTCCGGGACGGAGCTTTCTTT
d_gene: -; j_gene: TRBJ1-2; v_gene: TRBV29-1; CDR3aa: CSVESENGYGYTF; CDR3nt: TGCAGCGTTGAAAGCGAGAATGGCTATGGCTACACCTTC
d_gene: -; j_gene: TRBJ1-5; v_gene: TRBV4-2; CDR3aa: CASSQVRGYQPQHF; CDR3nt: TGTGCCAGCAGCCAAGTCAGGGGCTATCAGCCCCAGCATTTT
d_gene: -; j_gene: TRBJ2-1; v_gene: TRBV29-1; CDR3aa: CSVDRTANEQFF; CDR3nt: TGCAGCGTTGATAGGACAGCTAATGAGCAGTTCTTC
d_gene: -; j_gene: TRBJ2-7; v_gene: TRBV11-2; CDR3aa: CASSLVRVKAYEQYF; CDR3nt: TGTGCCAGCAGCTTAGTGAGGGTGAAGGCCTACGAGCAGTACTTC
d_gene: TRBD1; j_gene: TRBJ1-2; v_gene: TRBV29-1; CDR3aa: CSGGTAQSGYTF; CDR3nt: TGCAGCGGAGGGACAGCCCAGAGTGGCTACACCTTC
d_gene: -; j_gene: TRBJ2-1; v_gene: TRBV7-2; CDR3aa: CASSLARGRSSYNEQFF; CDR3nt: TGTGCCAGCAGCTTAGCTCGCGGCCGAAGCTCCTACAATGAGCAGTTCTTC
d_gene: -; j_gene: TRBJ1-1; v_gene: TRBV4-3; CDR3aa: CASSQDLRGSMNTEAFF; CDR3nt: TGCGCCAGCAGCCAAGATTTACGGGGTTCCATGAACACTGAAGCTTTCTTT
d_gene: -; j_gene: TRBJ1-2; v_gene: TRBV29-1; CDR3aa: CSVEDLQLGDNHNYGYTF; CDR3nt: TGCAGCGTTGAAGATCTTCAGTTAGGGGACAACCATAACTATGGCTACACCTTC
d_gene: -; j_gene: TRBJ1-1; v_gene: TRBV2; CDR3aa: CASSVSGINTEAFF; CDR3nt: TGTGCCAGCAGTGTGTCGGGGATCAACACTGAAGCTTTCTTT
d_gene: -; j_gene: TRBJ1-6; v_gene: TRBV10-3; CDR3aa: CAISVTGSLDNSPLHF; CDR3nt: TGTGCCATCAGTGTGACGGGCAGCCTGGATAATTCACCCCTCCACTTT
d_gene: -; j_gene: TRBJ1-2; v_gene: TRBV6-4; CDR3aa: CASSDSATGGYTF; CDR3nt: TGTGCCAGCAGTGACAGCGCGACGGGGGGCTACACCTTC
d_gene: -; j_gene: TRBJ1-2; v_gene: TRBV20-1; CDR3aa: CSARDSYGYTF; CDR3nt: TGCAGTGCTAGGGACAGCTATGGCTACACCTTC
d_gene: TRBD1; j_gene: TRBJ2-7; v_gene: TRBV11-3; CDR3aa: CASSLRTGPEQYF; CDR3nt: TGTGCCAGCAGCTTAAGGACAGGGCCCGAGCAGTACTTC